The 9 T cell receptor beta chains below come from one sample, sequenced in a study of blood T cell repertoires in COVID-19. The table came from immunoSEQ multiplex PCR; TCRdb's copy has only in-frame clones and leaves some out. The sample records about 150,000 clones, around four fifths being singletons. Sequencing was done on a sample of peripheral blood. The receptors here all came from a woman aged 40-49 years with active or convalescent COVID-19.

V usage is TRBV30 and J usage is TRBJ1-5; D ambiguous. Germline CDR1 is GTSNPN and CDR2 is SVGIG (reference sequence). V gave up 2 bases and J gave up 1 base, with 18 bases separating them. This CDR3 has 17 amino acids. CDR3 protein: CAWSPTYGVESNQPQHF. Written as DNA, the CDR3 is TGTGCCTGGAGTCCTACCTATGGAGTGGAAAGCAATCAGCCCCAGCATTTT.

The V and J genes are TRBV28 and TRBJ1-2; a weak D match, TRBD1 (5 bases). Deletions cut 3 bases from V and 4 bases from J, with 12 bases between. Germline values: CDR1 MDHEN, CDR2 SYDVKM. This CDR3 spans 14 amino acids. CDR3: CASSFQWQGYGYTF. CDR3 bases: TGTGCCAGCAGTTTTCAGTGGCAGGGCTATGGCTACACCTTC.

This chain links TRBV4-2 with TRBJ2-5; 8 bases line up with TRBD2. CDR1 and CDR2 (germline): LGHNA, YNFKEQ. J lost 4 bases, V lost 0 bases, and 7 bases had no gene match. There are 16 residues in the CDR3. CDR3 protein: CASSQEGRGAPETQYF. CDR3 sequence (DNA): TGTGCCAGCAGCCAAGAGGGGCGGGGGGCCCCAGAGACCCAGTACTTC.

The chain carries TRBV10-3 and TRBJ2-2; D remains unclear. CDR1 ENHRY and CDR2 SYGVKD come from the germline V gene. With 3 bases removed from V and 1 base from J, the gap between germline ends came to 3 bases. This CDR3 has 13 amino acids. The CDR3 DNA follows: TGTGCCATCAGTGACCAGAACACCGGGGAGCTGTTTTTT. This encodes CAISDQNTGELFF.

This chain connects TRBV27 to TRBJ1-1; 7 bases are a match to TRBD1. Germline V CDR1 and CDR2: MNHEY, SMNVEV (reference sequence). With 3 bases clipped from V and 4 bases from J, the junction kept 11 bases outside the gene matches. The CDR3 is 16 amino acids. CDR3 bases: TGTGCCAGCAGTTTGTTGGGACAGCCGTTGAGCACTGAAGCTTTCTTT. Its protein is CASSLLGQPLSTEAFF.

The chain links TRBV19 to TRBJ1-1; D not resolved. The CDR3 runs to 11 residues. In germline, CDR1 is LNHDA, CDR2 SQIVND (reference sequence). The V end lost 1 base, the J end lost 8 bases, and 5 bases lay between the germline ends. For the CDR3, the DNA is TGTGCCAGTAGTATAGGAGGGGAAGCTTTCTTT. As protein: CASSIGGEAFF.

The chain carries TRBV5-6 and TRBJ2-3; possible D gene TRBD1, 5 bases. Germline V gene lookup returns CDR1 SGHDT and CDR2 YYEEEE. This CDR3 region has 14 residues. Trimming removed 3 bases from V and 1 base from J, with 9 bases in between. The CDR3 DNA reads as TGTGCCAGCAGCTGGCAAGGGGGCACAGATACGCAGTATTTT. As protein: CASSWQGGTDTQYF.

This chain's CDR3 is CSVAGVISTEAFF. The CDR3 coding sequence is TGCAGCGTGGCAGGGGTGATATCCACTGAAGCTTTCTTT. This sequence joins TRBV29-1 and TRBJ1-1; maybe TRBD1 (6 bases). Germline CDR1 and CDR2: SQVTM and ANQGSEA. The CDR3 sequence is 13 residues long. V lost 6 bases, J lost 4 bases, and 15 bases lay in between. The whole variable domain, remainder taken from reference TRBV29-1 and TRBJ1-1, is SAVISQKPSRDICQRGTSLTIQCQVDSQVTMMFWYRQQPGQSLTLIATANQGSEATYESGFVIDKFPISRPNLTFSTLTVSNMSPEDSSIYLCSVAGVISTEAFFGQGTRLTVV.

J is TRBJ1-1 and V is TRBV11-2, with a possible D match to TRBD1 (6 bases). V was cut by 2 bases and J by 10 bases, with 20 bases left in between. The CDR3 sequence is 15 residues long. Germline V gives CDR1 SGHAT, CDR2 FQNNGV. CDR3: CASSLSVGGPDVAFF. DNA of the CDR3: TGTGCCAGCAGCTTAAGCGTGGGGGGGCCCGACGTAGCTTTCTTT. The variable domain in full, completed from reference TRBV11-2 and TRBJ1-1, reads EAGVAQSPRYKIIEKRQSVAFWCNPISGHATLYWYQQILGQGPKLLIQFQNNGVVDDSQLPKDRFSAERLKGVDSTLKIQPAKLEDSAVYLCASSLSVGGPDVAFFGQGTRLTVV.